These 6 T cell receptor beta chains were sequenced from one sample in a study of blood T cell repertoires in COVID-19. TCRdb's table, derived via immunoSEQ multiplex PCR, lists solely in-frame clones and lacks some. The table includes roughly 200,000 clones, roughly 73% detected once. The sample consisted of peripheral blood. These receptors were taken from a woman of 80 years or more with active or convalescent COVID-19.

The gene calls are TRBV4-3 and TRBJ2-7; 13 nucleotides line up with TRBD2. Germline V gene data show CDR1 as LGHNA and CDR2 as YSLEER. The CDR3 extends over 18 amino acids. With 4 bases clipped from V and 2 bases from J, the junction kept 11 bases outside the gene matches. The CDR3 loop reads CASSRLPTSGGITYEQYF. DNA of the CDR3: TGCGCCAGCAGCCGACTACCGACTAGCGGGGGGATTACCTACGAGCAGTACTTC.

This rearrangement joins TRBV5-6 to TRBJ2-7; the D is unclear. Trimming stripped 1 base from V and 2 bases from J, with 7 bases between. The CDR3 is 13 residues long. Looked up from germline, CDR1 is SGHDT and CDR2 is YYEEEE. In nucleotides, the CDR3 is TGTGCCAGCAGCTTGTACAAGACCTACGAGCAGTACTTC. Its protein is CASSLYKTYEQYF.

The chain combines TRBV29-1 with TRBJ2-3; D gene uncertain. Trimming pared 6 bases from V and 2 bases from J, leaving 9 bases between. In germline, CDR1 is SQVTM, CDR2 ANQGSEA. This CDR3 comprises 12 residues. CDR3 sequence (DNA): TGCAGCGTCGAAACAAACACAGATACGCAGTATTTT. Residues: CSVETNTDTQYF.

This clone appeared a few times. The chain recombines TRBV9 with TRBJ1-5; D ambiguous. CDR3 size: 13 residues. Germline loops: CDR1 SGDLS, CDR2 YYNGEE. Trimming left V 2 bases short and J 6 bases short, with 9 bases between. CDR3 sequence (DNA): TGTGCCAGCAGCGTTGAAATCGGTCAGCCCCAGCATTTT. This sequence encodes CASSVEIGQPQHF.

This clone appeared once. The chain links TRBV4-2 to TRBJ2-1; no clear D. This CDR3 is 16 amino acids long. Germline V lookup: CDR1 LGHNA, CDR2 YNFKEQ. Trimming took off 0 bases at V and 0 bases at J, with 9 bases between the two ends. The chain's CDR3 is CASSQDNWSSYNEQFF. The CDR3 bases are TGTGCCAGCAGCCAAGATAACTGGAGCTCCTACAATGAGCAGTTCTTC.

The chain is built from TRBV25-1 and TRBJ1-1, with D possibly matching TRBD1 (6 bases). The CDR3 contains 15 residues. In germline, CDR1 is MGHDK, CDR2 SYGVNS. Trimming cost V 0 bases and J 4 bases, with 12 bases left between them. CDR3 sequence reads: CASSEYVGAATEAFF. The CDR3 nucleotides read TGTGCCAGCAGTGAATACGTGGGGGCGGCCACTGAAGCTTTCTTT.